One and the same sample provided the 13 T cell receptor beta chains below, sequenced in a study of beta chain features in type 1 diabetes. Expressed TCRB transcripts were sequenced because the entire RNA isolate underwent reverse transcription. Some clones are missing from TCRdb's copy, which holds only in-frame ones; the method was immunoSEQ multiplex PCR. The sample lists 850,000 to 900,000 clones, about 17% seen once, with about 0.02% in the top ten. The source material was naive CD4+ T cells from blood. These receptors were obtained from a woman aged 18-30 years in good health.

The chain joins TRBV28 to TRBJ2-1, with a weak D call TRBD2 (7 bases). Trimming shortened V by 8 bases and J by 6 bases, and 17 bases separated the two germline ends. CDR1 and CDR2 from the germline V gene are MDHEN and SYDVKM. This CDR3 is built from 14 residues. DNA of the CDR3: TGTGCCAGCTGGGGGCGGGAGCATTCCAATGAGCAGTTCTTC. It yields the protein CASWGREHSNEQFF.

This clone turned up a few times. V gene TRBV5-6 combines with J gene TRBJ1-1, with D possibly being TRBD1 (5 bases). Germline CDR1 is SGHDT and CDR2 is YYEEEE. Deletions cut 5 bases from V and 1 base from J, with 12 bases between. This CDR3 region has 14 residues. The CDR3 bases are TGTGCCAGCAGGCGGGGGAACAGGAACACTGAAGCTTTCTTT. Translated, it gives CASRRGNRNTEAFF.

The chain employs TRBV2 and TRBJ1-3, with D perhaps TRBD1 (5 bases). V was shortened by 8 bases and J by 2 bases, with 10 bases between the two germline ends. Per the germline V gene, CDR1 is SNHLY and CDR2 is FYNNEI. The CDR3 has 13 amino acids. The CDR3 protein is CASRRTTGNTIYF. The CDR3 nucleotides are TGTGCCAGCCGCCGGACAACTGGAAACACCATATATTTT.

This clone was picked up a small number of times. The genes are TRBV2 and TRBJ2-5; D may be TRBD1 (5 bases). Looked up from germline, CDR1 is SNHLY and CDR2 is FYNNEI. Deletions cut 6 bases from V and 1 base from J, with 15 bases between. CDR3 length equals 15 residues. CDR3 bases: TGTGCCAGCAGGGGATTAAGGGGCGGCCAAGAGACCCAGTACTTC. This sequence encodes CASRGLRGGQETQYF.

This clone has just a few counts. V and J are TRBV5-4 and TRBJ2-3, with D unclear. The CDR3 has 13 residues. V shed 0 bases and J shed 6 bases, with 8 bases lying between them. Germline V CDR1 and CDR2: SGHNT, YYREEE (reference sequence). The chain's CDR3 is CASSLAIEDTQYF. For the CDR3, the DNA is TGTGCCAGCAGCTTGGCCATAGAGGATACGCAGTATTTT.

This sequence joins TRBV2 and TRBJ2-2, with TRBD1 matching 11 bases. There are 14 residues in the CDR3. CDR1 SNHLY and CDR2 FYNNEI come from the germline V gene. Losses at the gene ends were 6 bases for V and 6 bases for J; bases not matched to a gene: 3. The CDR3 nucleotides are TGTGCCAGCAGAGGGACAGGGGGGCCCGGGGAGCTGTTTTTT. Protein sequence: CASRGTGGPGELFF. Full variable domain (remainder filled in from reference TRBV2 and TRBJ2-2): EPEVTQTPSHQVTQMGQEVILRCVPISNHLYFYWYRQILGQKVEFLVSFYNNEISEKSEIFDDQFSVERPDGSNFTLKIRSTKLEDSAMYFCASRGTGGPGELFFGEGSRLTVL.

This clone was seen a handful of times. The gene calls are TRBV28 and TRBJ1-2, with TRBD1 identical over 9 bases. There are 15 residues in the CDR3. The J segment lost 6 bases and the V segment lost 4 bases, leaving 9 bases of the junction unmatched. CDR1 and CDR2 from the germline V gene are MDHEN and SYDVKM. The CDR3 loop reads CASSSLKQGANGYTF. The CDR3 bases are TGTGCCAGCAGTTCCCTTAAACAGGGGGCGAATGGCTACACCTTC.

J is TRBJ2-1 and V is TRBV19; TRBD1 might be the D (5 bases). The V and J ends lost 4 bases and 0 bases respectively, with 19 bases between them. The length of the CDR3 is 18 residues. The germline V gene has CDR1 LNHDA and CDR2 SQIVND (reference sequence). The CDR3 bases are TGTGCCAGTAGTACTCCCCCATGGGGCACGAGCTCCTACAATGAGCAGTTCTTC. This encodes CASSTPPWGTSSYNEQFF.

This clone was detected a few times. The CDR3 DNA sequence: TGCAGCGTCACTACAGGGGTTGGTCAGCCCCAGCATTTT. Its translation is CSVTTGVGQPQHF. This chain uses TRBV29-1 with TRBJ1-5; 7 bases are shared with TRBD1. The length of the CDR3 is 13 residues. Germline CDR1 is SQVTM and CDR2 is ANQGSEA. V lost 6 bases and J lost 6; bases outside the gene matches: 8.

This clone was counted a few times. The CDR3 is CASSLNAGTDFYEQYF. The CDR3 DNA sequence: TGCGCCAGCAGCTTGAATGCCGGGACAGACTTCTACGAGCAGTACTTC. The chain couples TRBV5-1 to TRBJ2-7, with 7 bases lining up with TRBD1. Germline V gives CDR1 SGHRS, CDR2 YFSETQ. CDR3 length: 16 amino acids. V lost 1 base to trimming and J lost 3 bases; unmatched junction nucleotides: 10. Together with reference TRBV5-1 and TRBJ2-7, the CDR3 gives the full variable domain: KAGVTQTPRYLIKTRGQQVTLSCSPISGHRSVSWYQQTPGQGLQFLFEYFSETQRNKGNFPGRFSGRQFSNSRSEMNVSTLELGDSALYLCASSLNAGTDFYEQYFGPGTRLTVT.

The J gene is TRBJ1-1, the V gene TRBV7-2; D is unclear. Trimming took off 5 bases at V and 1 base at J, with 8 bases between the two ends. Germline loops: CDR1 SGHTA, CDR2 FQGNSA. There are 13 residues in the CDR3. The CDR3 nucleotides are TGTGCCAGCAGCCAACAAGCGAACACTGAAGCTTTCTTT. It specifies CASSQQANTEAFF.

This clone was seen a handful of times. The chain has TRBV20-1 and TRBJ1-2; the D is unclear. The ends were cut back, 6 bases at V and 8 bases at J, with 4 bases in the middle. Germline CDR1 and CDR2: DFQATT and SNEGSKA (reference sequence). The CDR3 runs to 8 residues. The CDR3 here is CSAPGYTF. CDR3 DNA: TGCAGTGCCCCCGGCTACACCTTC.

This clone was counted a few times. CDR3 residues: CASSWDGKQETQYF. The CDR3 region has the DNA TGTGCCAGCAGTTGGGACGGTAAACAAGAGACCCAGTACTTC. The V gene is TRBV27, the J gene TRBJ2-5; possibly TRBD1 or TRBD2 for D (5 bases each). The CDR3 has 14 amino acids. V gave up 4 bases and J gave up 2 bases, with 11 bases separating them. CDR1 and CDR2 from the germline V gene are MNHEY and SMNVEV (reference sequence).